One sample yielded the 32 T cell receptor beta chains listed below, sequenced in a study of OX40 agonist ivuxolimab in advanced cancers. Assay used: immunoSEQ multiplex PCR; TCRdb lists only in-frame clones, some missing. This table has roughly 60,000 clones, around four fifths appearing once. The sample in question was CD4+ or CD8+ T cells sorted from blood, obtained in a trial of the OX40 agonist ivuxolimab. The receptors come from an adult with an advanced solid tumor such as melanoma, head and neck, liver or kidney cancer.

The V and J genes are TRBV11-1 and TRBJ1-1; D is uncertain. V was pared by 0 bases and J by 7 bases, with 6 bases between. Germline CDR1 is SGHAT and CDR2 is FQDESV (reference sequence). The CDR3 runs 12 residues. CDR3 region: CASSLAGNEAFF. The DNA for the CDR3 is TGTGCCAGCAGCTTAGCCGGAAATGAAGCTTTCTTT. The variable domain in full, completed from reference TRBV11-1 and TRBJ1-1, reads EAEVAQSPRYKITEKSQAVAFWCDPISGHATLYWYRQILGQGPELLVQFQDESVVDDSQLPKDRFSAERLKGVDSTLKIQPAELGDSAMYLCASSLAGNEAFFGQGTRLTVV.

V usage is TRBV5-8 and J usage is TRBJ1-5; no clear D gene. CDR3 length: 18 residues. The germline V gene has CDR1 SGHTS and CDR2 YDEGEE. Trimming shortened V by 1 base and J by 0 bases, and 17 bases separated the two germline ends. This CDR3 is CASSLFKTDIGSNQPQHF. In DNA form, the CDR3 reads TGTGCCAGCAGCTTGTTCAAGACTGACATAGGTAGCAATCAGCCCCAGCATTTT.

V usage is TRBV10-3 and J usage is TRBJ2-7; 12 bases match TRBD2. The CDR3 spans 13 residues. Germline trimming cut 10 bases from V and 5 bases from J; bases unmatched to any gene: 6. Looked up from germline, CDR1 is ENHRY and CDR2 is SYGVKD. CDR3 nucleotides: TGTGCCACCTGGACTAGCGGGAAGAACGAGCAGTACTTC. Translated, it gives CATWTSGKNEQYF.

The CDR3 here is CAWQPGGAISYNEQFF. The CDR3 DNA follows: TGTGCCTGGCAGCCAGGGGGGGCCATCTCCTACAATGAGCAGTTCTTC. This chain uses TRBV30 with TRBJ2-1; D may correspond to TRBD1 or TRBD2 (7 bases each). Between the trimmed V and J ends, which lost 5 bases and 0 bases, there was a span of 17 bases. The germline CDR1 and CDR2 sequences are GTSNPN and SVGIG (reference sequence). The CDR3 has 16 residues.

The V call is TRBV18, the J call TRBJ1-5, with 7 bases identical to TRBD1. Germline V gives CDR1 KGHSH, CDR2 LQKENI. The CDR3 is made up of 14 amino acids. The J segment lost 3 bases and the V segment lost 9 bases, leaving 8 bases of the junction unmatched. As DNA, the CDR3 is TGTGCCAGTCAACATGACAGGGACAATCAGCCCCAGCATTTT. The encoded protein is CASQHDRDNQPQHF.

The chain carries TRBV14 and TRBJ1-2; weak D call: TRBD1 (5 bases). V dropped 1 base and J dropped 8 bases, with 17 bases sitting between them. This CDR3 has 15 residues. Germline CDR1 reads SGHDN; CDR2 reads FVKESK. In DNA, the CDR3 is TGTGCCAGCAGCCAAGTTGGGAAGAGGGCAGGGGGCTACACCTTC. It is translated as CASSQVGKRAGGYTF.

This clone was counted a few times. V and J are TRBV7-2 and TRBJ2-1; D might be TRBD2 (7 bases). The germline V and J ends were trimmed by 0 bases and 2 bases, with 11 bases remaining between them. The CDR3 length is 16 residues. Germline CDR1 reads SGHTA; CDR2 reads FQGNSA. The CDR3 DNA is TGTGCCAGCAGCTTAGCGGGGGGGCTCCCCTACAATGAGCAGTTCTTC. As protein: CASSLAGGLPYNEQFF.

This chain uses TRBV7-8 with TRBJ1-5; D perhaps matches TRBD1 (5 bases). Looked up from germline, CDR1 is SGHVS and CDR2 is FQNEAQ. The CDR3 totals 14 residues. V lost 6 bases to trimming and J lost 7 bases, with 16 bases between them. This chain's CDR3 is CASSSTVGWQPQHF. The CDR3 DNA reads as TGTGCCAGCAGTTCGACAGTAGGTTGGCAGCCCCAGCATTTT.

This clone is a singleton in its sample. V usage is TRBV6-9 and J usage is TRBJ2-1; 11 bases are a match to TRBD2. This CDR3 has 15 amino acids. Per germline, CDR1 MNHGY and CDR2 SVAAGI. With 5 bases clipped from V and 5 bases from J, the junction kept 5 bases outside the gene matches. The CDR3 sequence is CASSAPGLADNEQFF. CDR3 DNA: TGTGCCAGCAGTGCACCGGGACTAGCGGACAATGAGCAGTTCTTC.

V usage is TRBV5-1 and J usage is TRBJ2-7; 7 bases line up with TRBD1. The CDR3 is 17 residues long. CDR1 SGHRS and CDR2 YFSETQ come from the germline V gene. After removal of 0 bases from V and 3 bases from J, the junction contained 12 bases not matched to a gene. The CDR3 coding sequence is TGCGCCAGCAGCTTGGACCCCGTGGGGACAGATTACTACGAGCAGTACTTC. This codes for CASSLDPVGTDYYEQYF.

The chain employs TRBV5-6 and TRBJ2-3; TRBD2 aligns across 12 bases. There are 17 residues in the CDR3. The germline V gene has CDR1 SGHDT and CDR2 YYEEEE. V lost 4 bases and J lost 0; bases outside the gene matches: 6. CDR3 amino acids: CASSAPGLAGSTDTQYF. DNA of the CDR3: TGTGCCAGCAGCGCTCCGGGACTAGCGGGTAGCACAGATACGCAGTATTTT.

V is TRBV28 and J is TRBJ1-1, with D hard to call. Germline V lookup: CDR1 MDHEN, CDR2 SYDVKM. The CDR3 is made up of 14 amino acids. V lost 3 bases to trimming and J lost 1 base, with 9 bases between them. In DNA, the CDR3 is TGTGCCAGCAGTTTCCTCCCCGGGAACACTGAAGCTTTCTTT. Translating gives CASSFLPGNTEAFF.

CDR3 DNA sequence: TGTGCCAGCAGTGCTAGACAGGGCTACGAGCAGTACTTC. It specifies CASSARQGYEQYF. This chain links TRBV2 with TRBJ2-7, with 7 bases matching TRBD1. The trim removed 4 bases at V and 3 bases at J, leaving 3 bases unmatched. Looked up from germline, CDR1 is SNHLY and CDR2 is FYNNEI. This CDR3 region has 13 residues.

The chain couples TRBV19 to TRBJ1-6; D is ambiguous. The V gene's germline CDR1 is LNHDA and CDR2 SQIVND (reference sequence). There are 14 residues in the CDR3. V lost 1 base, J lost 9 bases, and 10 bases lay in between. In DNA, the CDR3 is TGTGCCAGTAGTATAGGGGGTTGGGCTTCACCCCTCCACTTT. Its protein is CASSIGGWASPLHF.

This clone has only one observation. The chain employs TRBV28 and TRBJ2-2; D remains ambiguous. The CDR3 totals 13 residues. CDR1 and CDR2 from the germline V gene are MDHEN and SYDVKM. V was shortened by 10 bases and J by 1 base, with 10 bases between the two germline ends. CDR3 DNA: TGTGCCATCAAGAGCCAGAACACCGGGGAGCTGTTTTTT. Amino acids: CAIKSQNTGELFF.

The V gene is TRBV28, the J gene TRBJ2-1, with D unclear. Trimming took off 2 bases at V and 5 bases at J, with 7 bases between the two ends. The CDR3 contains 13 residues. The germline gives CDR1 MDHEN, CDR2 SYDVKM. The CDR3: CASSLNGNNEQFF. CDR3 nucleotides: TGTGCCAGCAGTTTAAACGGTAACAATGAGCAGTTCTTC.

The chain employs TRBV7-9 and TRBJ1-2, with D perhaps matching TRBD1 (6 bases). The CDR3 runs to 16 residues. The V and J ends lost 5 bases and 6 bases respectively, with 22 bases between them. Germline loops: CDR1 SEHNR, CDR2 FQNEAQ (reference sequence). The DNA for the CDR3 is TGTGCCAGCAGCCCCACATTATCCACAGGGATAAATGGCTACACCTTC. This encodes CASSPTLSTGINGYTF.

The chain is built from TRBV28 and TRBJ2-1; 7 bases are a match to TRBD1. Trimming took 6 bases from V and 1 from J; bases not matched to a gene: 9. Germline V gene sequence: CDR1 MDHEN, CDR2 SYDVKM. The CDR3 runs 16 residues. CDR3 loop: CASSPNDRASYNEQFF. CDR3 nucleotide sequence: TGTGCCAGCAGCCCTAATGACAGGGCATCCTACAATGAGCAGTTCTTC.

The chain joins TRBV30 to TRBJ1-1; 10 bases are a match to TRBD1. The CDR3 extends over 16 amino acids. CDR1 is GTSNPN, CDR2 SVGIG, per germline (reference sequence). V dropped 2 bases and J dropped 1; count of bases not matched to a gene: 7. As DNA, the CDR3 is TGTGCCTGGAGTCCTCGCCGGACAGGGGGGAACACTGAAGCTTTCTTT. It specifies CAWSPRRTGGNTEAFF.

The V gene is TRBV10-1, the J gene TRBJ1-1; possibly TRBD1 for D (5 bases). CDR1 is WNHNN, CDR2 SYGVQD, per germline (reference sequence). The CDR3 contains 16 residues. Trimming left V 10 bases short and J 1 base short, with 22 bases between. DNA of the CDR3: TGCGCCATACTGGGACCCCTGCTCGGGGAGAACACTGAAGCTTTCTTT. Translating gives CAILGPLLGENTEAFF.

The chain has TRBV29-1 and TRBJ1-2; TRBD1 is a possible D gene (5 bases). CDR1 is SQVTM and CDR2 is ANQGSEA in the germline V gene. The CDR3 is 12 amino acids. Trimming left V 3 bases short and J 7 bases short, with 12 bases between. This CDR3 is CSVDQARVGYTF. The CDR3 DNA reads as TGCAGCGTTGATCAGGCCAGGGTTGGCTACACCTTC.

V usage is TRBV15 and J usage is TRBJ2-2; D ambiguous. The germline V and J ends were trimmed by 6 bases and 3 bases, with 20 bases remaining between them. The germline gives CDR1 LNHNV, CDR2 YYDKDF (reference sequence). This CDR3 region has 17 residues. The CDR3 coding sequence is TGTGCCACCAGGCCCGGCCCGGGCGGCCCCGACACCGGGGAGCTGTTTTTT. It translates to CATRPGPGGPDTGELFF.

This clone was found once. The CDR3 sequence is CAWSQGQNYGYTF. CDR3 DNA: TGTGCCTGGAGCCAGGGACAGAACTATGGCTACACCTTC. The rearrangement joins TRBV30 to TRBJ1-2; 7 nucleotides agree with TRBD1. Germline CDR1 reads GTSNPN; CDR2 reads SVGIG (reference sequence). This CDR3 contains 13 residues. V was pared by 3 bases and J by 2 bases, with 3 bases of the junction left unmatched.

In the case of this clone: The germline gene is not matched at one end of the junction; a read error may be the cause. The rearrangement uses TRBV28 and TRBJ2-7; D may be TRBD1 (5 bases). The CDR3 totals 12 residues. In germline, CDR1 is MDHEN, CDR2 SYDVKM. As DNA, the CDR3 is TGTGCCAGCAGCTTATGGGGCCTCGGGCAGTACTTC. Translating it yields CASSLWGLGQYF.

The CDR3 here is CACRRGRWTGELFF. Written as DNA, the CDR3 is TGTGCGTGTCGTAGGGGGCGATGGACCGGGGAGCTGTTTTTT. This chain uses TRBV30 with TRBJ2-2; 7 nucleotides match TRBD1. Per the germline V gene, CDR1 is GTSNPN and CDR2 is SVGIG (reference sequence). This CDR3 is 14 amino acids long. Based on the CDR3 plus reference TRBV30 and TRBJ2-2, the full variable domain is SQTIHQWPATLVQPVGSPLSLECTVEGTSNPNLYWYRQAAGRGLQLLFYSVGIGQISSEVPQNLSASRPQDRQFILSSKKLLLSDSGFYLCACRRGRWTGELFFGEGSRLTVL.

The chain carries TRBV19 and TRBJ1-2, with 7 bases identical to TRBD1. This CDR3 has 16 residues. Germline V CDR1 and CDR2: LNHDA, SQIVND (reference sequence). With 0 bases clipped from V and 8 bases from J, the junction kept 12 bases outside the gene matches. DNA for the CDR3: TGTGCCAGTAGTATAGATCCGTCCGGGACAGCAGGCGGCTACACCTTC. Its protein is CASSIDPSGTAGGYTF. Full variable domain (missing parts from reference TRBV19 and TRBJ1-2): DGGITQSPKYLFRKEGQNVTLSCEQNLNHDAMYWYRQDPGQGLRLIYYSQIVNDFQKGDIAEGYSVSREKKESFPLTVTSAQKNPTAFYLCASSIDPSGTAGGYTFGSGTRLTVV.

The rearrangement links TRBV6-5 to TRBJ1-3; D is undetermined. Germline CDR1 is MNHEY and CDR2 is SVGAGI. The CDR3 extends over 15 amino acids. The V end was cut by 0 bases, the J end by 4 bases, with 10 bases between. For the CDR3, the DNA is TGTGCCAGCAGTTACTCGCCCGGGCTCGGAAACACCATATATTTT. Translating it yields CASSYSPGLGNTIYF.

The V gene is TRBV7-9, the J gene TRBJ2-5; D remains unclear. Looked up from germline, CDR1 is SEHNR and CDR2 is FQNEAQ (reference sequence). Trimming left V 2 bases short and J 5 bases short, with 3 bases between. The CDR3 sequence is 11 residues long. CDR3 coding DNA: TGTGCCAGCAGCTTATTGGAGACCCAGTACTTC. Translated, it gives CASSLLETQYF.

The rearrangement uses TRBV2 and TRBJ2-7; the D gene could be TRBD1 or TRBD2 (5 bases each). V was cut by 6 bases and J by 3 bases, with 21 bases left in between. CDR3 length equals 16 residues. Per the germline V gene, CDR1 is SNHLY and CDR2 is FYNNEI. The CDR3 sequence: CASRGVQGPIIYEQYF. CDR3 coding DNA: TGTGCCAGCAGGGGGGTCCAGGGTCCGATTATCTACGAGCAGTACTTC.

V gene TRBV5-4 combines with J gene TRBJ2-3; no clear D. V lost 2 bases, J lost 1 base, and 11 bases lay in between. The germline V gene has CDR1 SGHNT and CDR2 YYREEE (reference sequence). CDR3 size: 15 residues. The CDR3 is CASSFHGERTDTQYF. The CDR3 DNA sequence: TGTGCCAGCAGCTTTCATGGGGAACGCACAGATACGCAGTATTTT.

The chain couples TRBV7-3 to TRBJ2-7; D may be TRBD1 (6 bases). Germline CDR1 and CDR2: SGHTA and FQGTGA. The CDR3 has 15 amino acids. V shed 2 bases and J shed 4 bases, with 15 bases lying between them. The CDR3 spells CASSLEAGERYEQYF. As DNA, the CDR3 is TGTGCCAGCAGCTTAGAGGCAGGGGAGCGTTACGAGCAGTACTTC.

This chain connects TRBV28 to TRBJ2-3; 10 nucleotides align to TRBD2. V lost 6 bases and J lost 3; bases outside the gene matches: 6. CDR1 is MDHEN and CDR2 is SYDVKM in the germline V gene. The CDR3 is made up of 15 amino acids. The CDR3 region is CASRERGGETDTQYF. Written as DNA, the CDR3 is TGTGCCAGCAGAGAGCGGGGGGGGGAGACAGATACGCAGTATTTT.